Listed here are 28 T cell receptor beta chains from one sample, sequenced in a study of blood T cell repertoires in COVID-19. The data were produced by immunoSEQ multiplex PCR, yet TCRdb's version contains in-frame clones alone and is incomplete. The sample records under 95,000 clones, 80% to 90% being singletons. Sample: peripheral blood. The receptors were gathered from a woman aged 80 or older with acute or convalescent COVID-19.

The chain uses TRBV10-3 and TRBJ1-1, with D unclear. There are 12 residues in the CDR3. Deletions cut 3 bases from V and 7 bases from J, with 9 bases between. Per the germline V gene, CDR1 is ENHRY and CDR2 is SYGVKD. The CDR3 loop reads CAISETRVEAFF. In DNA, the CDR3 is TGTGCCATCAGTGAAACTAGAGTTGAAGCTTTCTTT.

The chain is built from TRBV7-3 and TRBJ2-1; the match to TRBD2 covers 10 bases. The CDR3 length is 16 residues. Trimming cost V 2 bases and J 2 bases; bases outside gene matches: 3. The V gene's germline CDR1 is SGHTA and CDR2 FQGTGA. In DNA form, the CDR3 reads TGTGCCAGCAGCTTAGGAAGCGGGGGGGCCTACAATGAGCAGTTCTTC. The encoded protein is CASSLGSGGAYNEQFF.

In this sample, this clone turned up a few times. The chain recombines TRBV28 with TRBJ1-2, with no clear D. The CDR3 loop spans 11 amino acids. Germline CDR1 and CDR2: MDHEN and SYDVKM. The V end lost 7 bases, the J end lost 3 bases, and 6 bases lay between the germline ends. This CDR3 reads CASIGDYGYTF. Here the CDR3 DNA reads TGTGCCAGCATCGGTGACTATGGCTACACCTTC.

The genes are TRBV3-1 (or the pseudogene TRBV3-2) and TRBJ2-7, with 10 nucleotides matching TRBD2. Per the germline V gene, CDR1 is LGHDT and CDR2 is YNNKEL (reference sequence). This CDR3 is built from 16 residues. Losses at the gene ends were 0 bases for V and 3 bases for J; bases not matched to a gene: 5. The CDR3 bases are TGTGCCAGCAGCCAAGATATGGCTAGCGGGAGCTACGAGCAGTACTTC. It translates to CASSQDMASGSYEQYF.

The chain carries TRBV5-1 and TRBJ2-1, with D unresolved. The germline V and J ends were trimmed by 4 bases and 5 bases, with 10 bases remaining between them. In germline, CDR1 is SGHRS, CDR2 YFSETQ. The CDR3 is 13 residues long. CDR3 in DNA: TGCGCCAGCAGCCTAGAGCGCCACAATGAGCAGTTCTTC. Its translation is CASSLERHNEQFF.

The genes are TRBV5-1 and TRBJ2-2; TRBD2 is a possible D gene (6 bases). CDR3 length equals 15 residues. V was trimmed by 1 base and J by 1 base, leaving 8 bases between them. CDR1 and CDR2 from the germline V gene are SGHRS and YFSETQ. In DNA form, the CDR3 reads TGCGCCAGCAGCTTGAACGGGGGGAACACCGGGGAGCTGTTTTTT. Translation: CASSLNGGNTGELFF.

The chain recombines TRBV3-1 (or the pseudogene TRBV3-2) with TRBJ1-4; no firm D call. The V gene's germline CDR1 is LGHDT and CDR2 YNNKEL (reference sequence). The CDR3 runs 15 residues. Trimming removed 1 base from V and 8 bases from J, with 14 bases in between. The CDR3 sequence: CASSQGAHPAEKLFF. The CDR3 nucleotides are TGTGCCAGCAGCCAAGGGGCCCACCCGGCGGAAAAACTGTTTTTT.

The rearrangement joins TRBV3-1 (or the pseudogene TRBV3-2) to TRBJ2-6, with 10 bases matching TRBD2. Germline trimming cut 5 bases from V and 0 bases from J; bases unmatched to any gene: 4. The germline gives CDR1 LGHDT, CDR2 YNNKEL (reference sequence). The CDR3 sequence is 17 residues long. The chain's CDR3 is CASSFLAGVSGANVLTF. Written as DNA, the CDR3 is TGTGCCAGCAGCTTCCTAGCGGGGGTCTCTGGGGCCAACGTCCTGACTTTC.

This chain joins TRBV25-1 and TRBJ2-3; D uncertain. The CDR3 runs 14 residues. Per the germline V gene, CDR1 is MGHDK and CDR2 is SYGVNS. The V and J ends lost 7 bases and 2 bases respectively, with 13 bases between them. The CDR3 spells CASTSRGNTDTQYF. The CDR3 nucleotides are TGTGCCAGCACCAGCAGAGGAAACACAGATACGCAGTATTTT.

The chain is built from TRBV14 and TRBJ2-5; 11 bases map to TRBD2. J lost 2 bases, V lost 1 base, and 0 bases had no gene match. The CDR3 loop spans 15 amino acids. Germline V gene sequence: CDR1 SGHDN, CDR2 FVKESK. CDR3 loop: CASSQGLAGQETQYF. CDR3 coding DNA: TGTGCCAGCAGCCAAGGACTAGCGGGACAAGAGACCCAGTACTTC.

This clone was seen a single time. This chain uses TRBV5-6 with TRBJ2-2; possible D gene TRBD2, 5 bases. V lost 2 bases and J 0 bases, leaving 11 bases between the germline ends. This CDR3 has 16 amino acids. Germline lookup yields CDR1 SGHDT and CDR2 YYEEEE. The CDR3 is CASSLPGSTNTGELFF. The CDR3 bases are TGTGCCAGCAGCTTACCGGGATCTACGAACACCGGGGAGCTGTTTTTT.

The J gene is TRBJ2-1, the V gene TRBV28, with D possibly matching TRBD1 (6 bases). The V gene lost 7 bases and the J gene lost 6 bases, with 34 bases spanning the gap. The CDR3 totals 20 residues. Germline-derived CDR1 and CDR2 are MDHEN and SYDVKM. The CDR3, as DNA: TGTGCCAGCAACCTTGAAATCCCCGGACTCGGGCAGGGGTCGGGCAATGAGCAGTTCTTC. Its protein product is CASNLEIPGLGQGSGNEQFF.

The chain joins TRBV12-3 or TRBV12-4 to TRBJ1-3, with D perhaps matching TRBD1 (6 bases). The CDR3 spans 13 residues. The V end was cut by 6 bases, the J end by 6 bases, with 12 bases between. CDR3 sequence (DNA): TGTGCCAGCAGCCTCCGGGGGGCAAACACCATATATTTT. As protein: CASSLRGANTIYF.

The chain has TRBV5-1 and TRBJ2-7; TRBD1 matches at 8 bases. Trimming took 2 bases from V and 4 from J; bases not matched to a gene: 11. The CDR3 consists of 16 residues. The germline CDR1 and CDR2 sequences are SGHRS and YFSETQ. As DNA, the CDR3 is TGCGCCAGCAGCTTCGATGGACAGGGTCGCCCGTACGAGCAGTACTTC. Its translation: CASSFDGQGRPYEQYF.

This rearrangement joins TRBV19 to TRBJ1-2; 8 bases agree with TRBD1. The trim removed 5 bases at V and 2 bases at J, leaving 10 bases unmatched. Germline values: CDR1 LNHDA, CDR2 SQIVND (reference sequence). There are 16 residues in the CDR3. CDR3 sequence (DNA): TGTGCCAGTAGTGCCTCGGACAGGGTAGGAAACTATGGCTACACCTTC. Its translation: CASSASDRVGNYGYTF. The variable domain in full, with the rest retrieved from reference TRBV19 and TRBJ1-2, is DGGITQSPKYLFRKEGQNVTLSCEQNLNHDAMYWYRQDPGQGLRLIYYSQIVNDFQKGDIAEGYSVSREKKESFPLTVTSAQKNPTAFYLCASSASDRVGNYGYTFGSGTRLTVV.

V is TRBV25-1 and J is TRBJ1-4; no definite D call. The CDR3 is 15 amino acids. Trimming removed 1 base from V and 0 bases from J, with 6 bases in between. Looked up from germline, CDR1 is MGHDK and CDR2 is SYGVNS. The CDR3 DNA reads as TGTGCCAGCAGTGAATTGCAGGCAACTAATGAAAAACTGTTTTTT. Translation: CASSELQATNEKLFF.

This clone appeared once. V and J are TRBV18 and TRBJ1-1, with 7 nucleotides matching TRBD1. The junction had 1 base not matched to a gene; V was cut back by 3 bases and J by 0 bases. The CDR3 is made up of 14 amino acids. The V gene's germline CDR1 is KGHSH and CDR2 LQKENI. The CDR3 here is CASSPGQMNTEAFF. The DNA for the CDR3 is TGTGCCAGCTCACCGGGACAGATGAACACTGAAGCTTTCTTT.

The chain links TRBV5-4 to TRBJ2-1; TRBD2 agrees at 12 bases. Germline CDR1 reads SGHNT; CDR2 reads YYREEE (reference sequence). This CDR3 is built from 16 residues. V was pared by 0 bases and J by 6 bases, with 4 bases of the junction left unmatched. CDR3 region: CASSLGGLAGVNEQFF. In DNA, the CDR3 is TGTGCCAGCAGCTTGGGGGGACTAGCGGGCGTCAATGAGCAGTTCTTC.

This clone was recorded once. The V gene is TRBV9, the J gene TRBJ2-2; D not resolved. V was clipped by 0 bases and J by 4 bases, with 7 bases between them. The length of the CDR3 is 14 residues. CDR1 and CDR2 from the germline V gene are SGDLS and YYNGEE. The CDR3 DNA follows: TGTGCCAGCAGCGTAGGACATCTCACCGGGGAGCTGTTTTTT. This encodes CASSVGHLTGELFF.

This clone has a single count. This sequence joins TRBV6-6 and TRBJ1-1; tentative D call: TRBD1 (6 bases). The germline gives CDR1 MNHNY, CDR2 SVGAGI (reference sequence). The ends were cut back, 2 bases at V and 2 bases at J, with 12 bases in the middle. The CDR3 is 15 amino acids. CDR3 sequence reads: CASSYPGTSNTEAFF. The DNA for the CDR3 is TGTGCCAGCAGTTACCCGGGGACAAGCAACACTGAAGCTTTCTTT.

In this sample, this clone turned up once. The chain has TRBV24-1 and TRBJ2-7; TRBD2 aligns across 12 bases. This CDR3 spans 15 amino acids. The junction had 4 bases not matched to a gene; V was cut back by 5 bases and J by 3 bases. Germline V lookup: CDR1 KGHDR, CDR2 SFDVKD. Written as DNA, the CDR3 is TGTGCCACCAGTGTCCTAGCGGGGGGGCGCTACGAGCAGTACTTC. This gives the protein CATSVLAGGRYEQYF.

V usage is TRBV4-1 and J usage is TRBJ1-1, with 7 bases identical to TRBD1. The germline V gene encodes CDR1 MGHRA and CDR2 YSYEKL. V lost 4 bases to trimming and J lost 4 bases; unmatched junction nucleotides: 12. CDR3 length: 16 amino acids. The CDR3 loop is CASSPPLGQDITEAFF. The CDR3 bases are TGCGCCAGCAGCCCCCCCCTAGGACAGGACATCACTGAAGCTTTCTTT.

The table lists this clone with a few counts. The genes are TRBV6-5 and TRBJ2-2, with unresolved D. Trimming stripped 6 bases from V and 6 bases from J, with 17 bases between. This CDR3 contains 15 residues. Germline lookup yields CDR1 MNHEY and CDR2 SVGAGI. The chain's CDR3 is CASSVSPSPAGELFF. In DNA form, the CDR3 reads TGTGCCAGCAGCGTTTCCCCATCGCCGGCCGGGGAGCTGTTTTTT.

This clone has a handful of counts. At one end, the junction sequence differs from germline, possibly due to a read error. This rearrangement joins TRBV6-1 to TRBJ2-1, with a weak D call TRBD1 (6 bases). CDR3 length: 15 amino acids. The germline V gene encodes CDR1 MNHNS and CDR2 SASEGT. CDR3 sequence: CASSQAGRGYNEQFF. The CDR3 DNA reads TGTGCCAGCAGTCAAGCAGGAAGGGGGTACAATGAGCAGTTCTTC.

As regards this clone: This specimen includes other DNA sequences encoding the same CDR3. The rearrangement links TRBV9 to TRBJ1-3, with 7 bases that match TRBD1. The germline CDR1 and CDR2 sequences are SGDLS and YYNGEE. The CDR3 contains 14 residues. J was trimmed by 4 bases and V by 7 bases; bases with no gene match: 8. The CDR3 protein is CASSGTESGNTIYF. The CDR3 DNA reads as TGTGCCAGCTCCGGGACAGAGTCCGGAAACACCATATATTTT.

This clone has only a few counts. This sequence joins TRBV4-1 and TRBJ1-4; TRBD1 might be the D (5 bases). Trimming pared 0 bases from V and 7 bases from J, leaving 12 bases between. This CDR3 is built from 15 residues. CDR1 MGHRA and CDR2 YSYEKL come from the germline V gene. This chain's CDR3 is CASSQDGRAGEKLFF. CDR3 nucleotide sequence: TGCGCCAGCAGCCAAGATGGCAGGGCTGGTGAAAAACTGTTTTTT.

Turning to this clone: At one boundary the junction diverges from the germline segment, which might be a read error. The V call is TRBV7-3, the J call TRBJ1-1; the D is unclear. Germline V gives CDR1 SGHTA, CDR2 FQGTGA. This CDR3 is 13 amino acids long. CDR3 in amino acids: CASSITTNTEAFF. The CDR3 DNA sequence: TGTGCCAGCAGCATAACTACAAACACTGAAGCTTTCTTT.

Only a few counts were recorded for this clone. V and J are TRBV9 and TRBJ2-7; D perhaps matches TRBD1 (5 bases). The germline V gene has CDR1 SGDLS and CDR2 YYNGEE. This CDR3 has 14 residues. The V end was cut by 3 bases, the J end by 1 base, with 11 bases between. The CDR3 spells CASSAQGSSYEQYF. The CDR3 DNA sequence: TGTGCCAGCAGCGCCCAGGGTAGTTCCTACGAGCAGTACTTC.